These 31 T cell receptor beta chains were all obtained from the same sample, sequenced in a study of PD-1 blockade in classical Hodgkin lymphoma. The assay was immunoSEQ multiplex PCR, and TCRdb's table has in-frame clones only and misses some. The top ten clones hold 20% to 25% of a sample with some 28,000 clones, roughly 80% of them seen once. Relapses following autologous stem cell transplantation were seen in all patients, with brentuximab vedotin exposure varying. The sample in question was peripheral blood mononuclear cells (PBMCs), obtained before the second cycle of nivolumab. The receptors were sampled from a human donor with classical Hodgkin lymphoma.

The V gene is TRBV6-6, the J gene TRBJ1-2; no clear D gene. This CDR3 has 12 residues. Trimming pared 6 bases from V and 13 bases from J, leaving 18 bases between. The germline V gene encodes CDR1 MNHNY and CDR2 SVGAGI (reference sequence). CDR3 sequence (DNA): TGTGCCAGCAGCCAAGGAGGGTCGCTGGGCACCTTC. This gives the protein CASSQGGSLGTF.

This chain links TRBV7-2 with TRBJ1-2; D is undetermined. The CDR3 length is 15 residues. From germline, CDR1 is SGHTA and CDR2 FQGNSA. V was pared by 3 bases and J by 0 bases, with 11 bases between. This CDR3 reads CASSFFPATNYGYTF. The CDR3 bases are TGTGCCAGCAGCTTCTTCCCAGCTACTAACTATGGCTACACCTTC.

This chain connects TRBV6-9 to TRBJ2-7; 7 bases agree with TRBD1. The CDR3 is 11 residues long. The germline gives CDR1 MNHGY, CDR2 SVAAGI. V dropped 5 bases and J dropped 12; count of bases not matched to a gene: 7. This CDR3 reads CASSEPGQMYV. As DNA, the CDR3 is TGTGCCAGCAGTGAGCCGGGACAGATGTACGTC.

J is TRBJ2-7 and V is TRBV25-1; possibly TRBD2 for D (5 bases). The ends were cut back, 3 bases at V and 4 bases at J, with 10 bases in the middle. The CDR3 has 13 residues. CDR1 is MGHDK, CDR2 SYGVNS, per germline. The DNA of the CDR3 is TGTGCCAGCAGTGACCCTAGGGAGTACGAGCAGTACTTC. Its protein product is CASSDPREYEQYF.

This rearrangement joins TRBV5-6 to TRBJ2-7; a weak D match, TRBD2 (6 bases). Germline CDR1 is SGHDT and CDR2 is YYEEEE. The CDR3 contains 13 residues. V was clipped by 0 bases and J by 9 bases, with 13 bases between them. CDR3 residues: CASSLAGLAGQYF. The CDR3 DNA reads as TGTGCCAGCAGCTTGGCGGGACTGGCGGGGCAGTACTTC.

This clone was seen a few times. The chain recombines TRBV7-9 with TRBJ2-7, with unresolved D. Germline V lookup: CDR1 SEHNR, CDR2 FQNEAQ (reference sequence). V lost 1 base, J lost 6 bases, and 7 bases lay in between. This CDR3 contains 12 residues. The CDR3 reads CASSLDLGEQYF. CDR3 DNA sequence: TGTGCCAGCAGCTTAGACCTTGGCGAGCAGTACTTC.

This clone was found a few times. The chain couples TRBV19 to TRBJ1-3; D remains unclear. V shed 3 bases and J shed 14 bases, with 17 bases lying between them. Per the germline V gene, CDR1 is LNHDA and CDR2 is SQIVND (reference sequence). This CDR3 comprises 13 residues. The CDR3 protein is CASSIRLETPLYF. The CDR3 DNA sequence: TGTGCCAGTAGTATCCGCTTGGAAACACCTTTATATTTT.

J is TRBJ2-7 and V is TRBV6-5; D is ambiguous. Trimming pared 2 bases from V and 11 bases from J, leaving 10 bases between. This CDR3 is 11 amino acids long. In germline, CDR1 is MNHEY, CDR2 SVGAGI. CDR3 loop: CASSYGGKEYF. The CDR3 DNA is TGTGCCAGCAGTTACGGCGGAAAAGAGTACTTC.

The V gene is TRBV9, the J gene TRBJ2-5; 10 bases align to TRBD1. V dropped 4 bases and J dropped 5; count of bases not matched to a gene: 5. The CDR3 loop spans 14 amino acids. Germline-derived CDR1 and CDR2 are SGDLS and YYNGEE. CDR3 protein: CASSTDRGRETQYF. The CDR3 DNA reads TGTGCCAGCAGCACGGACAGGGGGAGGGAGACCCAGTACTTC.

The chain links TRBV13 to TRBJ2-7; 10 positions match TRBD2. V gave up 2 bases and J gave up 6 bases; unmatched junction bases: 7. Germline V gene lookup returns CDR1 PRHDT and CDR2 FYEKMQ (reference sequence). This CDR3 has 15 residues. The chain's CDR3 is CASSLSSGGFREQYV. The DNA for the CDR3 is TGTGCCAGCAGCTTAAGTAGCGGGGGGTTTCGCGAGCAGTACGTC.

This chain connects TRBV7-8 to TRBJ1-1; the match to TRBD1 covers 8 bases. This CDR3 comprises 15 residues. After removal of 5 bases from V and 3 bases from J, the junction contained 8 bases not matched to a gene. The germline V gene encodes CDR1 SGHVS and CDR2 FQNEAQ. CDR3 loop: CASSADHRGDTEAFF. Written as DNA, the CDR3 is TGTGCCAGCAGCGCCGACCACAGGGGGGACACTGAAGCTTTCTTT.

The chain carries TRBV29-1 and TRBJ1-1; D gene uncertain. Trimming shortened V by 4 bases and J by 2 bases, and 11 bases separated the two germline ends. The CDR3 extends over 13 amino acids. Germline V gene sequence: CDR1 SQVTM, CDR2 ANQGSEA. CDR3 bases: TGCAGCGTTGTCCAGAACCTCAACACTGAAGCTTTCTTT. Protein sequence: CSVVQNLNTEAFF. Using reference TRBV29-1 and TRBJ1-1 for the parts outside the CDR3, the full variable domain is SAVISQKPSRDICQRGTSLTIQCQVDSQVTMMFWYRQQPGQSLTLIATANQGSEATYESGFVIDKFPISRPNLTFSTLTVSNMSPEDSSIYLCSVVQNLNTEAFFGQGTRLTVV.

The genes are TRBV6-1 and TRBJ2-4; 9 bases are shared with TRBD1. The CDR3 consists of 13 residues. Trimming took 4 bases from V and 8 from J; bases not matched to a gene: 3. Germline V CDR1 and CDR2: MNHNS, SASEGT. CDR3 coding DNA: TGTGCCAGCAGTGGGGGACAGGGAGACATTCAGTACTTC. Amino acids: CASSGGQGDIQYF.

The rearrangement links TRBV28 to TRBJ2-7; D is uncertain. The germline V gene has CDR1 MDHEN and CDR2 SYDVKM. The CDR3 has 16 residues. Trimming took off 3 bases at V and 2 bases at J, with 17 bases between the two ends. As DNA, the CDR3 is TGTGCCAGCAGTTTGCGCCTCGGGTCCAATACCTACGAGCAGTACTTC. Its translation: CASSLRLGSNTYEQYF.

The rearrangement uses TRBV19 and TRBJ2-7, with 9 bases that match TRBD2. CDR1 and CDR2 from the germline V gene are LNHDA and SQIVND (reference sequence). This CDR3 comprises 15 residues. The J segment lost 2 bases and the V segment lost 5 bases, leaving 7 bases of the junction unmatched. CDR3 loop: CASSRLAGIAYEQYF. The CDR3 DNA follows: TGTGCCAGTAGTCGCCTAGCGGGGATTGCCTACGAGCAGTACTTC.

This chain connects TRBV18 to TRBJ1-1; 7 nucleotides line up with TRBD1. This CDR3 contains 15 residues. The V gene end was trimmed by 2 bases and the J gene end by 1 base; junction bases not matched to a gene: 4. Germline lookup yields CDR1 KGHSH and CDR2 LQKENI. The CDR3 coding sequence is TGTGCCAGCTCACCATTCGGACAGGCGAACACTGAAGCTTTCTTT. Amino acids: CASSPFGQANTEAFF.

By share, this clone counts as medium-sized. The chain employs TRBV9 and TRBJ2-1; unclear D gene. CDR1 SGDLS and CDR2 YYNGEE come from the germline V gene. V lost 7 bases, J lost 7 bases, and 12 bases lay in between. The CDR3 contains 12 residues. CDR3 region: CASSAVKNEQFF. The CDR3, as DNA: TGTGCCAGCTCCGCGGTCAAGAATGAGCAGTTCTTC.

The chain couples TRBV7-9 to TRBJ1-2; unclear D gene. The ends were cut back, 5 bases at V and 4 bases at J, with 11 bases in the middle. Germline V gene lookup returns CDR1 SEHNR and CDR2 FQNEAQ (reference sequence). The CDR3 has 13 residues. The CDR3 coding sequence is TGTGCCAGCAGCGAACCATGGACCTATGGCTACACCTTC. It codes for CASSEPWTYGYTF.

Concerning this clone itself: One end of the junction fails to match germline, which may point to a read error. The chain combines TRBV14 with TRBJ2-2; D could derive from TRBD1 or TRBD2 (5 bases each). CDR3 length equals 13 residues. The germline V gene encodes CDR1 SGHDN and CDR2 FVKESK. CDR3 loop: CASSHRGSWGAVF. DNA for the CDR3: TGTGCCAGCAGCCACCGGGGCTCGTGGGGAGCTGTTTTT.

The rearrangement uses TRBV5-1 and TRBJ1-2; TRBD1 might be the D (6 bases). Trimming took off 4 bases at V and 2 bases at J, with 12 bases between the two ends. Germline V CDR1 and CDR2: SGHRS, YFSETQ. The CDR3 is 14 amino acids. The DNA of the CDR3 is TGCGCCAGCAGCCCGACAGGAAGCAACTATGGCTACACCTTC. Residues: CASSPTGSNYGYTF.

The V and J genes are TRBV7-9 and TRBJ2-3, with TRBD1 identical over 8 bases. Germline V gene sequence: CDR1 SEHNR, CDR2 FQNEAQ (reference sequence). The CDR3 extends over 14 amino acids. V lost 5 bases and J lost 1; bases outside the gene matches: 2. DNA of the CDR3: TGTGCCAGCAGCCCGGACAGGGGCACAGATACGCAGTATTTT. Translated: CASSPDRGTDTQYF.

The chain employs TRBV15 and TRBJ2-1; tentatively, D is TRBD1 (5 bases). CDR1 is LNHNV and CDR2 is YYDKDF in the germline V gene (reference sequence). The V end lost 0 bases, the J end lost 5 bases, and 8 bases lay between the germline ends. The CDR3 runs to 14 residues. The CDR3 is CATSRETDDNEQFF. The CDR3 bases are TGTGCCACCAGCAGAGAGACAGACGACAATGAGCAGTTCTTC.

This rearrangement joins TRBV6-5 to TRBJ2-7; possibly TRBD1 or TRBD2 for D (5 bases each). This CDR3 has 13 amino acids. Per germline, CDR1 MNHEY and CDR2 SVGAGI. V lost 9 bases to trimming and J lost 1 base, with 13 bases between them. As DNA, the CDR3 is TGTGCCAGTTCCCGGGACGGTTCCTACGAGCAGTACGTC. Translated, it gives CASSRDGSYEQYV.

This rearrangement joins TRBV5-4 to TRBJ1-2; D is unclear. V was cut by 0 bases and J by 6 bases, with 6 bases left in between. The germline CDR1 and CDR2 sequences are SGHNT and YYREEE (reference sequence). The CDR3 loop spans 12 amino acids. The CDR3 loop is CASSLDGNGYTF. The CDR3, as DNA: TGTGCCAGCAGCTTGGACGGTAATGGCTACACCTTC.

The genes are TRBV18 and TRBJ2-7; TRBD2 matches 10 bases. V shed 1 base, J shed 4 bases, and the junction held 7 bases outside the gene matches. Germline values: CDR1 KGHSH, CDR2 LQKENI. This CDR3 has 16 amino acids. Written as DNA, the CDR3 is TGTGCCAGCTCACCACGAGGGACTAGCGTATCTTACGAGCAGTACGTC. It codes for CASSPRGTSVSYEQYV.

This clone showed up just a few times. This chain links TRBV9 with TRBJ2-2; 10 nucleotides line up with TRBD2. J was trimmed by 4 bases and V by 0 bases; bases with no gene match: 9. The CDR3 covers 18 residues. CDR1 is SGDLS and CDR2 is YYNGEE in the germline V gene. Here the CDR3 reads CASSVAPSGGFRTGELFF. The CDR3 DNA is TGTGCCAGCAGCGTAGCACCTAGCGGGGGTTTTCGCACCGGGGAGCTGTTTTTT.

The chain has TRBV5-5 and TRBJ2-7, with 9 nucleotides matching TRBD1. V trimming: 4 bases; J trimming: 1 base; junction bases outside the gene matches: 3. CDR1 SGHKS and CDR2 YYEKEE come from the germline V gene (reference sequence). The CDR3 is 14 amino acids. CDR3 residues: CASSLGQGSYEQYF. DNA for the CDR3: TGTGCCAGCAGCCTGGGACAGGGATCCTACGAGCAGTACTTC.

This clone has a handful of counts. The chain joins TRBV7-3 to TRBJ1-2; possibly TRBD1 for D (5 bases). V gave up 3 bases and J gave up 2 bases, with 7 bases separating them. CDR3 length equals 13 residues. The germline gives CDR1 SGHTA, CDR2 FQGTGA. CDR3 sequence reads: CASSLAGNYGYTF. The DNA for the CDR3 is TGTGCCAGCAGCTTGGCAGGGAACTATGGCTACACCTTC.

CDR3 protein: CAWRGPDREYTEAFF. In nucleotides, the CDR3 is TGTGCCTGGAGAGGACCGGACAGGGAGTACACTGAAGCTTTCTTT. The chain uses TRBV30 and TRBJ1-1; TRBD1 agrees at 8 bases. The CDR3 spans 15 residues. Germline V lookup: CDR1 GTSNPN, CDR2 SVGIG (reference sequence). V trimming: 3 bases; J trimming: 3 bases; junction bases outside the gene matches: 9.

The chain combines TRBV18 with TRBJ1-5; D is possibly TRBD1 (5 bases). V shed 3 bases and J shed 6 bases, with 18 bases lying between them. The germline V gene encodes CDR1 KGHSH and CDR2 LQKENI. The CDR3 consists of 16 residues. In DNA form, the CDR3 reads TGTGCCAGCTCACCGACCAGGGCGGGGGGTGGTCAGCCCCAGCATTTT. Its translation is CASSPTRAGGGQPQHF.

This chain uses TRBV11-2 with TRBJ1-6; TRBD1 matches at 7 bases. The V and J ends lost 5 bases and 6 bases, in that order; junction bases with no gene match: 7. Germline V lookup: CDR1 SGHAT, CDR2 FQNNGV. The CDR3 consists of 15 residues. The CDR3 protein is CASSPGTVFNSPLHF. The CDR3 DNA follows: TGTGCCAGCAGCCCTGGGACAGTCTTTAATTCACCCCTCCACTTT.